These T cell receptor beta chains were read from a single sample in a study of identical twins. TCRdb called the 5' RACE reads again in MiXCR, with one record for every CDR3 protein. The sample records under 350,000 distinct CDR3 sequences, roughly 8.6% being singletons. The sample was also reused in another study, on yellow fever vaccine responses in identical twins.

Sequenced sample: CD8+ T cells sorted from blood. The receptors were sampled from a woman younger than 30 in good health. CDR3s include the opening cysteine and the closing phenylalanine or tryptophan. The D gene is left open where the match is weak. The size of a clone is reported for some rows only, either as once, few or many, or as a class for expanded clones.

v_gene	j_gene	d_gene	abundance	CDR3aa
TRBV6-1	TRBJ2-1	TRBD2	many	CASSEARLAGGWNEQFF
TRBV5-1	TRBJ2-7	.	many	CASSLVGEQYF
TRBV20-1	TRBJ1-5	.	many	CSARDLTLVGLYQPQHF
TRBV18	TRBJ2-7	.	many	CASSPLEGSYEQYF
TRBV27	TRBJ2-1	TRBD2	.	CASSWERDRREQFF
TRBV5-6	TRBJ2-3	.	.	CASSLMDTLYF
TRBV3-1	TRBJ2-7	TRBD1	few	CASSRSGQGFPYEQYF
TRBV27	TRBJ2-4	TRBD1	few	CASRSTGGENIQYF
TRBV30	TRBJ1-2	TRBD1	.	CAWSGRGRDGYTF
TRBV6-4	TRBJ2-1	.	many	CASSDSRGAGNEQFF
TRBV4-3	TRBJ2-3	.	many	CASSQDPQTGVGDTQYF
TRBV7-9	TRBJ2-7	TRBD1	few	CASSLEPDRGPSDEQYF
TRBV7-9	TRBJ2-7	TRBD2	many	CASSPTRLAGGTYEQYF
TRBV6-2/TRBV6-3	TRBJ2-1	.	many	CASSYVEQFF
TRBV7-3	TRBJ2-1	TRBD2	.	CASSFTGGTFYNEQFF
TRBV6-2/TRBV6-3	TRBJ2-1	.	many	CASSSVGSYEQFF
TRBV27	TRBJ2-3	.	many	CASSLWAQPADTQYF
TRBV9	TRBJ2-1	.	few	CASSVDPSRASSYNEQFF
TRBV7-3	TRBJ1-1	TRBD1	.	CASSSTGGPFSEAFF
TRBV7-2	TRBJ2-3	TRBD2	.	CASSLWTSGRVRDTQYF
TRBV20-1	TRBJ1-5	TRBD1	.	CCATGTGLLNQPQHF
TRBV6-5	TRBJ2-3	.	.	CASSYSSRGGQPITDTQYF